Listed here are 9 T cell receptor beta chains from one sample, sequenced in a study of tissue T cells after allogeneic stem cell transplantation. TCRdb's copy holds only in-frame clones and misses some; the assay was immunoSEQ multiplex PCR. The sample shows more than 350 clones, approximately 83% of them seen only once. The source was skin, collected at autopsy. The receptors stem from a female patient aged 18 to 50 with steroid-refractory graft-versus-host disease after an allogeneic stem cell transplant. Some of the T cells might come from the graft donor.

The chain has TRBV27 and TRBJ2-3; no firm D call. Trimming pared 8 bases from V and 8 bases from J, leaving 11 bases between. This CDR3 spans 11 amino acids. Germline loops: CDR1 MNHEY, CDR2 SMNVEV (reference sequence). The CDR3 DNA reads TGTGCCAGCGGGTCGGCTGGTACGCAGTATTTT. Translation gives CASGSAGTQYF.

The rearrangement joins TRBV5-3 to TRBJ1-4, with D possibly TRBD1 on 5 matching bases. TRBV5-3 belongs to the ORF category, with a function that is uncertain. With 5 bases removed from V and 4 bases from J, the gap between germline ends came to 15 bases. The CDR3 has 15 residues. For the CDR3, the DNA is TGTGCCAGAAGTCCCACCGGGACGGGTAATGAAAAACTGTTTTTT. Translating it yields CARSPTGTGNEKLFF.

The V call is TRBV28, the J call TRBJ2-7; D perhaps matches TRBD1 (6 bases). V was trimmed by 3 bases and J by 3 bases, leaving 9 bases between them. This CDR3 comprises 13 residues. Germline CDR1 reads MDHEN; CDR2 reads SYDVKM. The CDR3 bases are TGTGCCAGCAGTTTGTCAGGGGTCTACGAGCAGTACTTC. This gives the protein CASSLSGVYEQYF.

V and J are TRBV29-1 and TRBJ2-7, with 7 nucleotides matching TRBD1. The junction had 4 bases not matched to a gene; V was cut back by 3 bases and J by 2 bases. The length of the CDR3 is 13 residues. The V gene's germline CDR1 is SQVTM and CDR2 ANQGSEA. The CDR3, as DNA: TGCAGCGTTGAGGGGACAGAGACCTACGAGCAGTACTTC. As protein: CSVEGTETYEQYF.

This clone was observed a few times. The chain combines TRBV7-9 with TRBJ2-3, with D perhaps TRBD1 (5 bases). The V gene's germline CDR1 is SEHNR and CDR2 FQNEAQ (reference sequence). CDR3 size: 16 residues. V lost 0 bases to trimming and J lost 0 bases, with 10 bases between them. CDR3 sequence reads: CASSLASQGSTDTQYF. The CDR3 DNA reads as TGTGCCAGCAGCTTAGCGTCGCAGGGTAGCACAGATACGCAGTATTTT.

The V gene is TRBV5-1, the J gene TRBJ2-2, with 7 bases that match TRBD1. CDR1 and CDR2 from the germline V gene are SGHRS and YFSETQ. Trimming cost V 3 bases and J 6 bases; bases outside gene matches: 2. This CDR3 spans 13 amino acids. The CDR3 reads CASSSTGPGELFF. The CDR3 DNA follows: TGCGCCAGCAGCTCGACAGGGCCCGGGGAGCTGTTTTTT.

The V call is TRBV4-1, the J call TRBJ2-1, with TRBD1 matching over 11 bases. Germline V gene data show CDR1 as MGHRA and CDR2 as YSYEKL. This CDR3 spans 17 amino acids. Trimming took 1 base from V and 4 from J; bases not matched to a gene: 6. Here the CDR3 DNA reads TGCGCCAGCAGCCAAGTAGGTAGGGACAGGGGGTACAATGAGCAGTTCTTC. The encoded protein is CASSQVGRDRGYNEQFF.

The chain combines TRBV7-8 with TRBJ2-7; 8 bases line up with TRBD2. V trimming: 0 bases; J trimming: 3 bases; junction bases outside the gene matches: 7. The CDR3 is made up of 16 amino acids. The germline gives CDR1 SGHVS, CDR2 FQNEAQ. CDR3 in DNA: TGTGCCAGCAGCTTAGCGCGGGGGGCCCTCATCTACGAGCAGTACTTC. Residues: CASSLARGALIYEQYF.

The DNA for the CDR3 is TGTGCCAGTAGTATAGATTCGGGGACGCGTGGTAATTCACCCCTCCACTTT. Its protein is CASSIDSGTRGNSPLHF. The genes are TRBV19 and TRBJ1-6; a weak D match, TRBD1 (5 bases). This CDR3 contains 17 residues. Trimming removed 0 bases from V and 6 bases from J, with 15 bases in between. Germline CDR1 LNHDA, CDR2 SQIVND (reference sequence).